This T cell receptor beta chain emerged from a study of T cell responses to AZD1222 COVID-19 vaccine. Study results and limitations: Seropositive AZD1222 recipients at baseline numbered only 6 or 7. The CD4 TCRs associated with vaccination extended across spike and predominated at 160-218 and 743-854. The peak T cell response came first, and repertoires were sampled only after it.

Measured with immunoSEQ multiplex PCR; TCRdb has only the in-frame clones, and not every one. The sample yields about 140,000 clones, 91% seen once. Only one count was recorded for this clone. The target antigen is unknown. The CDR3 has 14 residues. The ends were cut back, 0 bases at V and 3 bases at J, with 9 bases in the middle. Germline V CDR1 and CDR2: MNHEY, SVGEGT. The receptor's source is an adult who received the MenACWY meningococcal vaccine as a control. This chain uses TRBV6-2 or TRBV6-3 with TRBJ2-7; no firm D call. The source was peripheral blood, collected 28 days after the second dose of the MenACWY control vaccine. The CDR3 sequence: CASSYSAGIYEQYF. The CDR3 coding sequence is TGTGCCAGCAGTTACTCTGCAGGTATCTACGAGCAGTACTTC.